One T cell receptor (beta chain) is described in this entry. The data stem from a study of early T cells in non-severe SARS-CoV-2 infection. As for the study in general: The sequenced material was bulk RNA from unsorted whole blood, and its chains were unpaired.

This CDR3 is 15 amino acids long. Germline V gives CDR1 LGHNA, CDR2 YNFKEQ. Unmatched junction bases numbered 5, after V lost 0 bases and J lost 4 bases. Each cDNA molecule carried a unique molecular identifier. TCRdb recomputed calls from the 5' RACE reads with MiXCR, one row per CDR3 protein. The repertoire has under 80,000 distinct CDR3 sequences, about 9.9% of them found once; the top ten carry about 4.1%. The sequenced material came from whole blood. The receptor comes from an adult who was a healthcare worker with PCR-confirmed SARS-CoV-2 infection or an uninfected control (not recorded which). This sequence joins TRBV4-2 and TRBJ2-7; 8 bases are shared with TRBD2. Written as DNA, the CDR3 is TGTGCCAGCAGCCAAGATCGGGCGGGGGGTTACGAGCAGTACTTC. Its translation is CASSQDRAGGYEQYF.